The present T cell receptor (beta chain) was sequenced within a study of siplizumab effects on memory and regulatory T cells. General study results and limits: Naive T cells looked more diverse than memory cells and looked like major alloresponse contributors. Alloreactive sequences traceable to unstimulated CD4+ memory cells declined significantly under siplizumab.

Assays were performed on 9.7 x 10^4 or so TCR templates per sample. This table comes from immunoSEQ multiplex PCR, and its TCRdb copy is limited to in-frame clones, with some not included. The sample has about 50,000 clones, about 93% seen once. On this clone itself: As yet, its antigen is unknown. Within the sample, other DNA sequences also encode this same CDR3.

The TCR comes from a human donor in good health. Sequenced sample: CD8+ T cells sorted from blood.

DNA for the CDR3: TGTGCCAGCAGTTTACTACTAGCGGGAGGTACCGGGGAGCTGTTTTTT. It specifies CASSLLLAGGTGELFF. The V call is TRBV27, the J call TRBJ2-2; 12 bases fit TRBD2. Germline CDR1 reads MNHEY; CDR2 reads SMNVEV (reference sequence). V gave up 2 bases and J gave up 5 bases; unmatched junction bases: 3. This CDR3 has 16 amino acids.